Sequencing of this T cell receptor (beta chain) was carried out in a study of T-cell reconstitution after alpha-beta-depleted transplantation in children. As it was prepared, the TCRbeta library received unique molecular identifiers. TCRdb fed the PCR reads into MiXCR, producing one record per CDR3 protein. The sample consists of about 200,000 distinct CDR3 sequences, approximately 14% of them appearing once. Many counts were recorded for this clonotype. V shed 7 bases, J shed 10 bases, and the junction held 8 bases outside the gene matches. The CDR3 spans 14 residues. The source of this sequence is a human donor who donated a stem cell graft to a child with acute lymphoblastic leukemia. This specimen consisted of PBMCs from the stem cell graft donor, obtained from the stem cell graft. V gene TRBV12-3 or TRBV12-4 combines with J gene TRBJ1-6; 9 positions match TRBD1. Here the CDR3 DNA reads TGTGCCAGCATGCCGGGACAGGGTTACTCACCCCTCCACTTT. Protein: CASMPGQGYSPLHF.